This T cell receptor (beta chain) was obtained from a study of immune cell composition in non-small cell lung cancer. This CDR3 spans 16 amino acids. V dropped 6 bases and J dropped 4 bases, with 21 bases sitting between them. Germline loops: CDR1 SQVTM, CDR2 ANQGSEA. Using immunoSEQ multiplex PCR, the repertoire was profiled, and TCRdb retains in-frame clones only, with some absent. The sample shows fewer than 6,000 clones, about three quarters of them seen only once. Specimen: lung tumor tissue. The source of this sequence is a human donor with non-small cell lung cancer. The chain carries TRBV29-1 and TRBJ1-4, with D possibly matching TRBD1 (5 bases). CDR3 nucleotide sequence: TGCAGCGTGTTGTTGCGGGACGACATCAGTAATGAAAAACTGTTTTTT. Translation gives CSVLLRDDISNEKLFF.